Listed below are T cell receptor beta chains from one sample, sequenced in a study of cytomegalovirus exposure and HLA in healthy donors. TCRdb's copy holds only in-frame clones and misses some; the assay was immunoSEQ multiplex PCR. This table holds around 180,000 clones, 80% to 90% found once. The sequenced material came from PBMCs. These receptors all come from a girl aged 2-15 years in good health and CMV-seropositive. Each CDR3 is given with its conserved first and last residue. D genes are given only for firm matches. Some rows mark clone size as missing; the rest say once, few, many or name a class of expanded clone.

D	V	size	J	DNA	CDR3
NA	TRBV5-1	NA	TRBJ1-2	TGCGCCAGCAGCTTGGGCGGGAACGATGGCTACACCTTC	CASSLGGNDGYTF
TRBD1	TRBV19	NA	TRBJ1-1	TGTGCCAGTACTTTAGGACAGGGCCGGGCGTTGATAGCTTTCTTT	CASTLGQGRALIAFF
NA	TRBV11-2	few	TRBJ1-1	TGTGCCAGCAGCTACAGAGGGCACAACACTGAAGCTTTCTTT	CASSYRGHNTEAFF
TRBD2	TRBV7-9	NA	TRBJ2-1	TGTGCCAGCAGCCCCACTAGCGGGAGCCGATCCTCCTACAATGAGCAGTTCTTC	CASSPTSGSRSSYNEQFF
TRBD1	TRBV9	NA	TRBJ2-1	TGTGCCAGCAGCAGGCGGACAGGGACCTCCTACAATGAGCAGTTCTTC	CASSRRTGTSYNEQFF
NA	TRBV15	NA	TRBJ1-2	TGTGCCACCAGCCCGATTGGTGTCACGGACTATGGCTACACCTTC	CATSPIGVTDYGYTF
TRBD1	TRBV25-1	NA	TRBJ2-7	TGTGCCAGCAGTGAACACAGGGGAAACTACGAGCAGTACTTC	CASSEHRGNYEQYF
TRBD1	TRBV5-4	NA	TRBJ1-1	TGTGCCAGCAGCGTGACAGGGGCGTTCACTGAAGCTTTCTTT	CASSVTGAFTEAFF
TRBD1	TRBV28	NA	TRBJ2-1	TGTGCCAGCAACCCCGATGACAGGGGCTACAATGAGCAGTTCTTC	CASNPDDRGYNEQFF
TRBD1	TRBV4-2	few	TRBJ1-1	TGTGCCAGCAGCCGGGACAGGATGAACACTGAAGCTTTCTTT	CASSRDRMNTEAFF
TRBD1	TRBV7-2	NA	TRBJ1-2	TGTGCCAGCAGCTTCCAGGGGGCAGAAGGCTACACCTTC	CASSFQGAEGYTF
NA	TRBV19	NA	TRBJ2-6	TGTGCCAGTAGTATAGCCCAGACTGGGGCCAACGTCCTGACTTTC	CASSIAQTGANVLTF
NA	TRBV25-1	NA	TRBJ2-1	TGTGCCAGCAGTGACATCGGGGGAGTCTACAATGAGCAGTTCTTC	CASSDIGGVYNEQFF
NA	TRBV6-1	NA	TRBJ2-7	TGTGCCAGCAGTGAGGGGCAGGGCACCCCTAGAATGTACGAGCAGTACTTC	CASSEGQGTPRMYEQYF
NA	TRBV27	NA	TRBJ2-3	TGTGCCAGCCCGGGAACGGCGATCAGCACAGATACGCAGTATTTT	CASPGTAISTDTQYF
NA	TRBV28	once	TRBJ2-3	TGTGCCAGCAGGGTGGGGCTAGAGACAGATACGCAGTATTTT	CASRVGLETDTQYF
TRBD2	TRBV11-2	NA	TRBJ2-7	TGTGCCAGCAGCCGACTAGCGGGCGAGCAGTACTTC	CASSRLAGEQYF
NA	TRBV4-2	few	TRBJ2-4	TGTGCCAGCAGCCAAGACGAGGTGGGCGGGGACGACATTCAGTACTTC	CASSQDEVGGDDIQYF
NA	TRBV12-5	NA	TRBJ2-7	TGTGCTAGTGGTTTGGGCACGCGAAATTACGAGCAGTACTTC	CASGLGTRNYEQYF
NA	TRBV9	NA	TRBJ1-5	TGTGCCAGCAGCGTAGGACAGCTTGATCAGCCCCAGCATTTT	CASSVGQLDQPQHF
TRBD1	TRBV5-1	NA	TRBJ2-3	TGCGCCAGCAGCTTGGATCTGACAGGGGGTGGGAATACGCAGTATTTT	CASSLDLTGGGNTQYF
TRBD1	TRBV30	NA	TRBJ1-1	TGTGCCTGGAGTTCGGACAGGAGGACTGAAGCTTTCTTT	CAWSSDRRTEAFF